The T cell receptor beta chain described here comes from a study of T cells in women clearing cervical HPV infection (dated by TCRdb to between 2018 and 2020). About the full investigation: The cases were some 26 women with histologically confirmed HPV16-related CIN3 or worse, and 2 of those women had invasive cancers. Controls were 20 to 30 women whose single incident HPV16 infection cleared within 12 months without precancer or cancer developing. Case blood was taken at the visit when the lesion was first identified, whereas control blood was taken when infection was no longer detected. For cases, a median interval of about 150 days, with an interquartile range of roughly 85 to 220 days, was observed between lesion detection and blood sampling. Since only a few of the women had HLA typing available, the possibility that HLA type was acting as a confounder could not be ruled out. An exploratory proof-of-principle case-control study, nested within the Guanacaste HPV Natural History Study in Costa Rica, was conducted to compare TCR repertoires across cervical HPV16 outcomes. Cases and controls were matched on year of sample collection and on age within five years. A median age of roughly 33 years was observed in cases versus around 40 in controls, and no significant differences in baseline characteristics were found. The parent cohort enrolled 8,500 to 11,000 women aged 18 or older in Guanacaste, Costa Rica, during about 1993 to 1995 and followed them for approximately 7 years. Quality controls consisted of five blinded duplicates per group, for a total of 60 or so samples made up of some 50 participants and about 10 replicates.

On the study overall, not on this receptor specifically: Cases were distinguished from controls with an estimated AUC of approximately 0.8 by random forest classifiers combining richness and V gene abundances. The cross-sectional design could not show whether associations preceded infection or resulted from it; effector/memory subsets and HPV-specific T cells were not isolated. Cases had lower TRBV6-7 relative abundance than controls (about 0.1% versus 0.15%; Bonferroni P = 0.0008). TCR repertoire richness was significantly higher in CIN3+ cases than in controls across sequencing depths, while evenness did not differ. Because T-cell numbers per sample were unknown, differences in richness could reflect varying T-cell content rather than repertoire biology.

From its cysteine to its phenylalanine, the CDR3 spans 14 amino acids. The DNA has 33 bases, all within the CDR3, and is read from base 1. The V end loses 0 bases and the J end loses 5 bases, and a stretch of 10 bases separates them. CDR1 and CDR2, per the germline V gene, are SGHTA and FQGNSA. TCR beta CDR3 regions were amplified by multiplex PCR using the immunoSEQ assay from an average of 1200 ng genomic DNA per sample. To correct primer bias, the assay used a complete synthetic TCR repertoire to set an amplification baseline. The amplicons were sequenced using the Illumina platform. The authors' pipeline ran thus. Sequences were error-corrected by clustering with frequency ratios and a modified nearest-neighbor algorithm and were then analyzed in the immunoSEQ Analyzer with IMGT gene definitions. TCR richness and evenness were averaged over 20 rarefaction repeats at each rarefaction depth, excluding samples with fewer sequences than the depth. Relative abundances of V, D and J genes were compared between groups using Wilcoxon rank sum tests, with FDR correction applied. Blinded duplicates gave an intraclass correlation of over 90% for TCR richness and an average of roughly 76% across 66 gene segments. Sourced from immuneACCESS, this table was stored by TCRdb with only in-frame sequences that have V and J called. A share of the clones is absent; for the studies checked, an unresolved V gene accounts for under half, and the remainder has no known explanation. From that table come the V and J calls and clone size; the DNA was used to work out D and trimming. This sample's table contains 49,000 or so clones. Roughly 35% of the sample is taken by the ten largest.

About this clone: What antigen it recognizes has not been identified. The read terminates 3 residues ahead of where the CDR3 ends, so the germline J gene completes it.

Every participant had a single incident cervical HPV16 infection, and women with prevalent HPV16 infections were excluded. Cervical HPV DNA was detected by MY09/MY11 PCR, and genotyping was performed by dot-blot hybridization. Around 15 mL of heparinized blood were centrifuged, and the buffy coat was split into aliquots, frozen at -30 degrees C, and then kept at -80 degrees C. QIAGEN kits were used to extract genomic DNA from the buffy coat specimens. The sample was blood buffy coat. This sequence was found in a woman aged 18 to 75 with a cervical HPV16 infection that either progressed to CIN3+ or cleared (not recorded which). The chain joins TRBV7-2 to TRBJ1-1; the D region possibly corresponds to TRBD1 (6 bases align). The CDR3 sequence is CASSLAQGLTEAFF. The part of the CDR3 DNA that was read is TGTGCCAGCAGCTTAGCGCAGGGGTTGACTGAA.